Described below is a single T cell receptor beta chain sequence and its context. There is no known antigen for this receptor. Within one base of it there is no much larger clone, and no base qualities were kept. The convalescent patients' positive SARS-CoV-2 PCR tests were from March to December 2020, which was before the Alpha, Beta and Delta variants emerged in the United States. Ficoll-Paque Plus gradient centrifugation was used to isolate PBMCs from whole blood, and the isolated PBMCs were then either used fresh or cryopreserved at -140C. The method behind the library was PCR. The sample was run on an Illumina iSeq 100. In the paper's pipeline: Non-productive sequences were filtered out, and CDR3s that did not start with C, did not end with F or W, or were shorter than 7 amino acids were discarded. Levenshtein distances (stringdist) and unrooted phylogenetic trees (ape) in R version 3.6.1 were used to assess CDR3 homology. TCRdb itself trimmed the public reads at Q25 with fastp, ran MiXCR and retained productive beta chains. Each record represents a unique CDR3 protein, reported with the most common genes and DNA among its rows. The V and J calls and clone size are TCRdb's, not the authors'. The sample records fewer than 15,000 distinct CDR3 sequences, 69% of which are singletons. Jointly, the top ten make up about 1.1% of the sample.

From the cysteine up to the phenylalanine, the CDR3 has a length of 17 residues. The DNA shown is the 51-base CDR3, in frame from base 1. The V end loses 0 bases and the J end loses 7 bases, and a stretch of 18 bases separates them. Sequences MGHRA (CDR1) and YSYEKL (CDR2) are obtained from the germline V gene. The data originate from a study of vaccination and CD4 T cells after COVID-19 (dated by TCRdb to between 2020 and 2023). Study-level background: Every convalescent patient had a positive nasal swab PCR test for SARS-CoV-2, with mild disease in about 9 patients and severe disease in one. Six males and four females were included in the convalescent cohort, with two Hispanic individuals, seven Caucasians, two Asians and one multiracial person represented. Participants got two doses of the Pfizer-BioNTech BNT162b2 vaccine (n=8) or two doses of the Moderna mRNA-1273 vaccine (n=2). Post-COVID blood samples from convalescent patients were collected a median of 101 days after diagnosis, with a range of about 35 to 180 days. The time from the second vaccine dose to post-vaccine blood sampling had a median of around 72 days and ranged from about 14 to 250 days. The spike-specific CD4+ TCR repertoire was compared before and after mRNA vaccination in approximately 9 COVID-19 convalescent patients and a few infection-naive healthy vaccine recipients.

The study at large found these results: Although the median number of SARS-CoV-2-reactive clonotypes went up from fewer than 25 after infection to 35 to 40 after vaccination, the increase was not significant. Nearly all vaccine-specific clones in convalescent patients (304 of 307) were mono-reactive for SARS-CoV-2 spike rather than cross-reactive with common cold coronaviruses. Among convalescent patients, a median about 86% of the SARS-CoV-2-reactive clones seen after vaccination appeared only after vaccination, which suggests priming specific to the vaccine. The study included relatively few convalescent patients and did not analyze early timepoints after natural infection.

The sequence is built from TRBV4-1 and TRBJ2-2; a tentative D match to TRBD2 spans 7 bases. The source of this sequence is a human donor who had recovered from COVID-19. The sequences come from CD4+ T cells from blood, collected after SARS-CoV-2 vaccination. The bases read TGCGCCAGCAGCCAAGATAGAGGGGGAGGGCCGTACGGGGAGCTGTTTTTT. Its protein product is CASSQDRGGGPYGELFF.